Listed below are T cell receptor beta chains from one sample, sequenced in a study of regulatory T cells in long-lasting Graves disease. One entry per CDR3 protein, called by TCRdb with MiXCR from the multiplex PCR reads. This sample has about 620,000 distinct CDR3 sequences; around 15% occur once, and the top ten carry 18%. These data are also associated with another study on T cells in Graves' hyperthyroidism and ophthalmopathy.

Sequences were derived from peripheral blood mononuclear cells (PBMCs), sampled at new diagnosis, from a patient treated with antithyroid drugs. The receptors stem from a woman aged 30 to 39 with Graves disease. CDR3s include the opening cysteine and the closing phenylalanine or tryptophan. A D gene is named only where the DNA matches it firmly. Only some rows state a clone size, as once, few, many or a class for expanded clones.

abundance: few
j_gene: TRBJ1-1
d_gene: TRBD1
v_gene: TRBV24-1
CDR3aa: CATRPTGGRGTEAFF
CDR3nt: TGTGCCACCAGACCGACAGGGGGCAGAGGCACTGAAGCTTTCTTT

abundance: .
j_gene: TRBJ2-2
d_gene: TRBD2
v_gene: TRBV4-1
CDR3aa: CASSLTAGELTGELFF
CDR3nt: TGCGCCAGCAGCCTGACAGCGGGAGAGTTGACCGGGGAGCTGTTTTTT

abundance: many
j_gene: TRBJ1-5
d_gene: .
v_gene: TRBV24-1
CDR3aa: CATSDLPQPQHF
CDR3nt: TGTGCCACCAGTGATTTACCCCAGCCCCAGCATTTT

abundance: few
j_gene: TRBJ2-3
d_gene: .
v_gene: TRBV29-1
CDR3aa: CSHDRGTDTQYF
CDR3nt: TGCAGCCACGACAGAGGCACAGATACGCAGTATTTT

abundance: many
j_gene: TRBJ2-3
d_gene: TRBD2
v_gene: TRBV27
CDR3aa: CASSTNRLATDTQYF
CDR3nt: TGTGCCAGCAGTACCAATCGACTAGCTACAGATACGCAGTATTTT

abundance: few
j_gene: TRBJ1-1
d_gene: .
v_gene: TRBV30
CDR3aa: CAWSQDSQNTEAFF
CDR3nt: TGTGCCTGGAGCCAAGACAGTCAGAACACTGAAGCTTTCTTT

abundance: many
j_gene: TRBJ2-1
d_gene: TRBD1
v_gene: TRBV11-2
CDR3aa: CASSILRDRGDNEQFF
CDR3nt: TGTGCCAGCAGCATCCTCCGGGACAGGGGCGACAATGAGCAGTTCTTC

abundance: many
j_gene: TRBJ2-6
d_gene: .
v_gene: TRBV29-1
CDR3aa: CSVQRATSGANVLTF
CDR3nt: TGCAGCGTCCAGCGAGCGACCTCTGGGGCCAACGTCCTGACTTTC

abundance: .
j_gene: TRBJ2-5
d_gene: .
v_gene: TRBV5-6
CDR3aa: CASRVLGRAGRETQYF
CDR3nt: TGTGCCAGCAGGGTACTGGGTCGGGCAGGGAGGGAGACCCAGTACTTC

abundance: .
j_gene: TRBJ2-1
d_gene: .
v_gene: TRBV9
CDR3aa: CASSVNPIYNEQFF
CDR3nt: TGTGCCAGCAGCGTCAATCCAATCTACAATGAGCAGTTCTTC

abundance: .
j_gene: TRBJ2-3
d_gene: .
v_gene: TRBV5-6
CDR3aa: CASSFFSGDTQYF
CDR3nt: TGTGCCAGCAGCTTTTTTTCGGGAGATACGCAGTATTTT

abundance: .
j_gene: TRBJ2-5
d_gene: .
v_gene: TRBV27
CDR3aa: CASSSSMGETQYF
CDR3nt: TGTGCCAGCAGTTCAAGCATGGGCGAGACCCAGTACTTC

abundance: .
j_gene: TRBJ1-2
d_gene: .
v_gene: TRBV18
CDR3aa: CASSPAAIGWNYGYTF
CDR3nt: TGTGCCAGCTCACCAGCCGCAATAGGGTGGAACTATGGCTACACCTTC

abundance: many
j_gene: TRBJ2-1
d_gene: TRBD2
v_gene: TRBV20-1
CDR3aa: CSAEDWTSRNEQFF
CDR3nt: TGCAGTGCCGAAGACTGGACTAGCCGAAATGAGCAGTTCTTC

abundance: few
j_gene: TRBJ2-1
d_gene: .
v_gene: TRBV7-9
CDR3aa: CASSSTPGFEQFF
CDR3nt: TGTGCCAGCAGCTCAACCCCGGGCTTTGAGCAGTTCTTC

abundance: many
j_gene: TRBJ1-2
d_gene: .
v_gene: TRBV28
CDR3aa: CASSLAGIWNGYTF
CDR3nt: TGTGCCAGCAGTTTAGCAGGGATTTGGAATGGCTACACCTTC

abundance: many
j_gene: TRBJ2-1
d_gene: TRBD2
v_gene: TRBV7-2
CDR3aa: CASSPSLAGGWNEQFF
CDR3nt: TGTGCCAGCAGCCCTAGTCTAGCGGGAGGTTGGAATGAGCAGTTCTTC

abundance: .
j_gene: TRBJ2-4
d_gene: TRBD1
v_gene: TRBV7-2
CDR3aa: CASSLARDRGFQYF
CDR3nt: TGTGCCAGCAGCTTAGCTAGAGACAGGGGGTTTCAGTACTTC

abundance: .
j_gene: TRBJ2-3
d_gene: TRBD2
v_gene: TRBV3-1
CDR3aa: CASSQAGSGLTDTQYF
CDR3nt: TGTGCCAGCAGCCAAGCGGGTAGCGGGCTCACAGATACGCAGTATTTT

abundance: few
j_gene: TRBJ2-2
d_gene: TRBD1
v_gene: TRBV7-2
CDR3aa: CASSSQGATGELFF
CDR3nt: TGTGCCAGCAGCTCCCAGGGGGCTACCGGGGAGCTGTTTTTT

abundance: .
j_gene: TRBJ1-3
d_gene: .
v_gene: TRBV29-1
CDR3aa: CSVEFSSSGNTIYF
CDR3nt: TGCAGCGTTGAATTTAGTTCCTCTGGAAACACCATATATTTT

abundance: .
j_gene: TRBJ2-5
d_gene: .
v_gene: TRBV2
CDR3aa: CASKGFPETQYF
CDR3nt: TGTGCCAGCAAGGGGTTTCCGGAGACCCAGTACTTC

abundance: .
j_gene: TRBJ1-2
d_gene: TRBD1
v_gene: TRBV6-2/TRBV6-3
CDR3aa: CASSRATGGAYGYTF
CDR3nt: TGTGCCAGCAGTAGAGCTACAGGGGGGGCCTATGGCTACACCTTC

abundance: many
j_gene: TRBJ2-1
d_gene: TRBD2
v_gene: TRBV7-6
CDR3aa: CASSGTSGRVTNEQFF
CDR3nt: TGTGCCAGCAGCGGGACTAGCGGGAGGGTTACGAATGAGCAGTTCTTC

abundance: few
j_gene: TRBJ2-1
d_gene: .
v_gene: TRBV7-2
CDR3aa: CASSPRTAYNEQFF
CDR3nt: TGTGCCAGCAGCCCCAGAACTGCCTACAATGAGCAGTTCTTC

abundance: .
j_gene: TRBJ2-7
d_gene: TRBD2
v_gene: TRBV9
CDR3aa: CASSVGGEREPPYEQYF
CDR3nt: TGTGCCAGCAGCGTAGGAGGAGAGCGGGAGCCCCCCTACGAGCAGTACTTC

abundance: many
j_gene: TRBJ1-5
d_gene: TRBD1
v_gene: TRBV28
CDR3aa: CASRSGTGWSNQPQHF
CDR3nt: TGTGCCAGCCGCTCGGGGACAGGGTGGAGCAATCAGCCCCAGCATTTT

abundance: once
j_gene: TRBJ1-2
d_gene: TRBD1
v_gene: TRBV28
CDR3aa: CASRTGGEGYTF
CDR3nt: TGTGCCAGCAGGACAGGGGGCGAGGGCTACACCTTC

abundance: .
j_gene: TRBJ2-3
d_gene: .
v_gene: TRBV9
CDR3aa: CASSVAPSSTDTQYF
CDR3nt: TGTGCCAGCAGCGTCGCTCCTTCTAGCACAGATACGCAGTATTTT

abundance: many
j_gene: TRBJ1-1
d_gene: .
v_gene: TRBV12-3/TRBV12-4
CDR3aa: CASSPSYTGTEAFF
CDR3nt: TGTGCCAGCAGTCCCTCCTATACAGGCACTGAAGCTTTCTTT

abundance: few
j_gene: TRBJ1-1
d_gene: .
v_gene: TRBV3-1
CDR3aa: CASGPRENTEAFF
CDR3nt: TGTGCCAGCGGACCTCGGGAGAACACTGAAGCTTTCTTT

abundance: many
j_gene: TRBJ1-5
d_gene: .
v_gene: TRBV2
CDR3aa: CASNRISNQPQHF
CDR3nt: TGTGCCAGCAACAGGATTAGCAATCAGCCCCAGCATTTT

abundance: many
j_gene: TRBJ2-7
d_gene: .
v_gene: TRBV3-1
CDR3aa: CASSQGTRPTDEQYF
CDR3nt: TGTGCCAGCAGCCAAGGAACAAGACCTACGGACGAGCAGTACTTC

abundance: many
j_gene: TRBJ2-7
d_gene: .
v_gene: TRBV12-3/TRBV12-4
CDR3aa: CASSGTGGEQYF
CDR3nt: TGTGCCAGCAGCGGGACCGGCGGGGAGCAGTACTTC

abundance: few
j_gene: TRBJ1-4
d_gene: .
v_gene: TRBV25-1
CDR3aa: CASSDRRANEKLFF
CDR3nt: TGTGCCAGCAGTGACCGACGGGCTAATGAAAAACTGTTTTTT

abundance: few
j_gene: TRBJ1-6
d_gene: TRBD1
v_gene: TRBV28
CDR3aa: CATDSGQGVNSPLHF
CDR3nt: TGTGCCACCGATTCAGGCCAGGGGGTTAATTCACCCCTCCACTTT

abundance: .
j_gene: TRBJ1-6
d_gene: TRBD1
v_gene: TRBV27
CDR3aa: CASSQYRGISPLHF
CDR3nt: TGTGCCAGCAGTCAATACAGGGGGATCTCACCCCTCCACTTT

abundance: .
j_gene: TRBJ2-4
d_gene: .
v_gene: TRBV7-9
CDR3aa: CASSPRLRGGKNIQYF
CDR3nt: TGTGCCAGCAGCCCACGCCTGAGAGGAGGCAAAAACATTCAGTACTTC

abundance: few
j_gene: TRBJ2-1
d_gene: TRBD1
v_gene: TRBV7-6
CDR3aa: CASSVTGGAGNEQFF
CDR3nt: TGTGCCAGCAGCGTAACAGGGGGCGCGGGTAATGAGCAGTTCTTC

abundance: few
j_gene: TRBJ2-1
d_gene: .
v_gene: TRBV19
CDR3aa: CASSMGASPNNEQFF
CDR3nt: TGTGCCAGTAGTATGGGGGCTAGCCCCAACAATGAGCAGTTCTTC

abundance: .
j_gene: TRBJ2-3
d_gene: .
v_gene: TRBV19
CDR3aa: CASRKQSGSTDTQYF
CDR3nt: TGTGCCAGTAGGAAACAAAGCGGGAGCACAGATACGCAGTATTTT

abundance: many
j_gene: TRBJ2-3
d_gene: TRBD2
v_gene: TRBV20-1
CDR3aa: CSAVSGGADTQYF
CDR3nt: TGCAGTGCCGTGTCGGGAGGTGCAGATACGCAGTATTTT

abundance: many
j_gene: TRBJ2-7
d_gene: .
v_gene: TRBV7-8
CDR3aa: CASSFIFAPESEQYF
CDR3nt: TGTGCCAGCAGTTTTATCTTCGCCCCGGAATCCGAGCAGTACTTC

abundance: few
j_gene: TRBJ2-1
d_gene: .
v_gene: TRBV29-1
CDR3aa: CSVEDLYTRNKNEQFF
CDR3nt: TGCAGCGTTGAAGATCTTTACACTAGAAATAAGAATGAGCAGTTCTTC

abundance: many
j_gene: TRBJ2-3
d_gene: TRBD1
v_gene: TRBV5-1
CDR3aa: CASSLPGQTNTQYF
CDR3nt: TGCGCCAGCAGCCTTCCGGGACAGACAAATACGCAGTATTTT

abundance: .
j_gene: TRBJ1-3
d_gene: TRBD1
v_gene: TRBV6-1
CDR3aa: CASRRGTGASGNTIYF
CDR3nt: TGTGCCAGCAGACGCGGGACAGGGGCATCTGGAAACACCATATATTTT

abundance: few
j_gene: TRBJ1-2
d_gene: .
v_gene: TRBV9
CDR3aa: CASSAQDFYGYTF
CDR3nt: TGTGCCAGCAGCGCACAGGACTTCTATGGCTACACCTTC

abundance: many
j_gene: TRBJ1-5
d_gene: .
v_gene: TRBV12-3/TRBV12-4
CDR3aa: CASSSPGAHQPQHF
CDR3nt: TGTGCCAGCAGTTCACCCGGGGCACACCAGCCCCAGCATTTT

abundance: many
j_gene: TRBJ2-3
d_gene: TRBD2
v_gene: TRBV2
CDR3aa: CASGPQLAGADTQYF
CDR3nt: TGTGCCAGCGGTCCCCAACTAGCGGGAGCCGATACGCAGTATTTT

abundance: few
j_gene: TRBJ1-4
d_gene: .
v_gene: TRBV19
CDR3aa: CASSRQTTNEKLFF
CDR3nt: TGTGCCAGTAGCCGACAGACGACTAATGAAAAACTGTTTTTT

abundance: many
j_gene: TRBJ2-6
d_gene: .
v_gene: TRBV2
CDR3aa: CASSGSSGANVLTF
CDR3nt: TGTGCCAGCAGTGGGAGCTCTGGGGCCAACGTCCTGACTTTC